This T cell receptor beta chain was recorded in a study of T-cell memory formation after mild COVID-19 (dated by TCRdb to the early 2020s). As for the study more broadly: TCR sequence clusters from the two donors were largely donor specific. Longitudinal TCRalpha and TCRbeta repertoire sequencing tracked T-cell clones expanding and contracting after mild COVID-19 in a couple of donors. The cohort comprised two young, previously healthy adult volunteers, one female and one male.

Broader findings and caveats from the paper: SARS-CoV-2 specificity of the second-wave clones peaking on day 37 was not confirmed. Some responding clones were detected in pre-infection memory, suggesting pre-existing cross-reactive memory T cells joined the SARS-CoV-2 response. Clones contracting from day 15 to 85 had balanced CD4/CD8 phenotypes, while a second wave expanding from day 15 to 37 was biased towards CD4+. Only two mild cases were covered in the study, and larger cohorts including severe cases with pre-infection samples were considered necessary. Contracting CD4+ clones appeared mostly in the CM and EM memory subsets, whereas CD8+ clones were enriched in EMRA.

Ficoll-Paque density gradient centrifugation was the method used to isolate PBMCs. TCRdb names Illumina NovaSeq 6000 as the instrument used. Using 5'RACE with constant-segment primers, TCRalpha and TCRbeta cDNA libraries were constructed, with sample barcodes and unique molecular identifiers added in the process. RNA was extracted from every sample with Trizol reagent. The libraries were amplified in two PCR steps, and the second step added a second sample barcode and Illumina TruSeq adapters. The libraries were sequenced on an Illumina NovaSeq using 2 x 150 bp paired-end reads. The authors processed their data as follows. Reads were demultiplexed and collapsed into UMI-guided consensus sequences with migec v1.2.7. Using mixcr v2.1.11, UMI consensuses were aligned to TRA and TRB V and J templates and then assembled into clonotypes. Expanded or contracted clonotypes were those called significant by both edgeR and NoisET, with noise models trained on biological replicates. For edgeR calls, a false discovery rate-adjusted p below 0.01 and a log2 fold-change threshold of 1 were applied. As an exploratory analysis of dynamics, max-normalized trajectories of the 1000 most abundant clonotypes were examined by PCA with hierarchical clustering. The CD4 or CD8 phenotype of responding clones was assigned using the separately sequenced CD4+ and CD8+ repertoires. TCRdb reprocessed the public reads (quality trimming at Q25 with fastp, clone calling with MiXCR) and kept in-frame beta chains. Under each unique CDR3 protein, matching rows form one entry showing the most common genes and DNA. TCRdb assigned the V and J calls; the authors' analysis was not used. This sample holds about 340,000 distinct CDR3 sequences; around 15% were observed only once. The leading ten clones occupy about a fifth of the sample.

After removal of 5 bases from V and 4 bases from J, the junction retains 5 bases not matched to a gene. The CDR3 sequence holds 14 residues, the cysteine and phenylalanine included. Only the CDR3 portion is preserved as DNA: 42 bases, with reading frame beginning at the first base. CDR1 and CDR2 were assigned from the germline V gene (reference sequence) as SEHNR and FQNEAQ. This clonotype came up many times. This receptor's antigen is unknown. No much larger clone is present one base from it, and per-base qualities are unavailable. Rearrangement joined TRBV7-9 to TRBJ2-3, with TRBD2 identical over 8 junction bases. This receptor was identified in a man aged 18 to 30 who had mild COVID-19 (a few samples of this study predate the infection). The sample titles of this study are shuffled in the database, so cell type and time point are left out; the donor was told from shared clones. Sequencing was carried out using PBMCs or a T cell subset sorted from them (not recorded which). CDR3 protein: CASSPRGGPDTQYF. The DNA sequence follows: TGTGCCAGCAGCCCCCGGGGGGGCCCAGATACGCAGTATTTT.